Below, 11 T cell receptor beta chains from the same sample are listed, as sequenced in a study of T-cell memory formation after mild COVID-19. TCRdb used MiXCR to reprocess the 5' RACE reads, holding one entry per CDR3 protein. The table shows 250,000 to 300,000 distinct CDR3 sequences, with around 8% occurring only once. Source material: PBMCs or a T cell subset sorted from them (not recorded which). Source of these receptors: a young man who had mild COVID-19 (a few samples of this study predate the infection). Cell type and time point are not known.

The CDR3 is CASSLQGDGEKLFF. The CDR3 bases are TGTGCCAGCAGCTTACAAGGGGATGGGGAAAAACTGTTTTTT. The chain employs TRBV13 and TRBJ1-4; a weak D match, TRBD1 (5 bases). Germline CDR1 and CDR2: PRHDT and FYEKMQ (reference sequence). Trimming pared 2 bases from V and 8 bases from J, leaving 12 bases between. The CDR3 has 14 residues.

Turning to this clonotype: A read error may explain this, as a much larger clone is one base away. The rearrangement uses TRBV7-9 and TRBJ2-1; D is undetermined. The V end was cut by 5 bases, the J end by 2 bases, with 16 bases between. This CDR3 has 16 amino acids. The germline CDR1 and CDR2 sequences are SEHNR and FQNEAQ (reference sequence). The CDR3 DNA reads TGTGCCAGCAGCCCTACTCGCGTGGGGACCTACAATGAGCAGTTCTTC. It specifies CASSPTRVGTYNEQFF.

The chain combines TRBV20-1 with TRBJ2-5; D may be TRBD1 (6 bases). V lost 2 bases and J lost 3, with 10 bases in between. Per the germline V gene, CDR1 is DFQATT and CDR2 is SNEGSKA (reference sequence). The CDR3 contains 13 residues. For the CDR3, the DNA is TGCAGTGCTAGAATTTACAGGGAAGAGACCCAGTACTTC. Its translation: CSARIYREETQYF.

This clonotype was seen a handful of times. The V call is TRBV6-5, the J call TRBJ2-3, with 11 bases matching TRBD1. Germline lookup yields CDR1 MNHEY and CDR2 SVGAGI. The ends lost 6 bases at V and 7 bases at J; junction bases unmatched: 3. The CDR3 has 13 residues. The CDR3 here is CASRWDRGNTQYF. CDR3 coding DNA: TGTGCCAGCAGATGGGACAGGGGGAATACGCAGTATTTT.

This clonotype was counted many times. For the CDR3, the DNA is TGTGCCAGCAGCGTAGCCCTCCTAGCGGGGGGGGGAGATGAGCAGTTCTTC. Its translation is CASSVALLAGGGDEQFF. V usage is TRBV9 and J usage is TRBJ2-1; 12 bases line up with TRBD2. CDR3 length: 17 residues. V lost 0 bases, J lost 8 bases, and 9 bases stayed unmatched. The germline CDR1 and CDR2 sequences are SGDLS and YYNGEE.

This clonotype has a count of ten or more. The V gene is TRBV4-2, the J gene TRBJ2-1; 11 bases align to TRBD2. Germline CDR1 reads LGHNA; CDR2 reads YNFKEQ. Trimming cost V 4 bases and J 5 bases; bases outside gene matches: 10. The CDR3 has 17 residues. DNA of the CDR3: TGTGCCAGCAGCCGAATTTTAGGACTAGCGGGCGACAATGAGCAGTTCTTC. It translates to CASSRILGLAGDNEQFF.

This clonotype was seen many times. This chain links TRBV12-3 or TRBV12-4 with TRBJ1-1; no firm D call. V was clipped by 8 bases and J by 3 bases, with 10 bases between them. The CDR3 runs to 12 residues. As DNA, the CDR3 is TGTGCCAGCCGAGTTATGGACACTGAAGCTTTCTTT. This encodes CASRVMDTEAFF.

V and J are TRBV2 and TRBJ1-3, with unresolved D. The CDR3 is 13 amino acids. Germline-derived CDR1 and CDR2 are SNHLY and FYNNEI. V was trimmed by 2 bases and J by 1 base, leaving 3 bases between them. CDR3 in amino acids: CASSERSGNTIYF. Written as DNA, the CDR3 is TGTGCCAGCAGTGAACGGTCTGGAAACACCATATATTTT.

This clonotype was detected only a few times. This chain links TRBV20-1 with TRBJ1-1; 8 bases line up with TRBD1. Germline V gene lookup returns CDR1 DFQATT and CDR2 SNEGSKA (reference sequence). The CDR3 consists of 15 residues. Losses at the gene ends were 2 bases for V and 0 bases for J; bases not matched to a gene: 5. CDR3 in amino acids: CSARFRDRLNTEAFF. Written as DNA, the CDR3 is TGCAGTGCTAGATTTAGGGACAGGCTGAACACTGAAGCTTTCTTT.

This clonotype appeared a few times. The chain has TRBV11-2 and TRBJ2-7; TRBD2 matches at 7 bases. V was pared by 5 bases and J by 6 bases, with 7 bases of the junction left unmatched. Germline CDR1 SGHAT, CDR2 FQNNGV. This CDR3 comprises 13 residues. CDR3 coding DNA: TGTGCCAGCAGCCAAGCGGGGTTACTCGAGCAGTACTTC. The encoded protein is CASSQAGLLEQYF. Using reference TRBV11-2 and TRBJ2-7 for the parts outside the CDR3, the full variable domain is EAGVAQSPRYKIIEKRQSVAFWCNPISGHATLYWYQQILGQGPKLLIQFQNNGVVDDSQLPKDRFSAERLKGVDSTLKIQPAKLEDSAVYLCASSQAGLLEQYFGPGTRLTVT.

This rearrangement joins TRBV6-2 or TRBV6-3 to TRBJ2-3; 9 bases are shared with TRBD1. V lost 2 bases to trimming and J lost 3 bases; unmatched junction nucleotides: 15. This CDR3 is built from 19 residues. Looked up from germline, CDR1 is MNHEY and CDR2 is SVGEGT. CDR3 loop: CASSYHPGTGIDRTDTQYF. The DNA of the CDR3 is TGTGCCAGCAGTTACCACCCTGGGACAGGGATTGATCGAACAGATACGCAGTATTTT.